Following are 13 T cell receptor beta chains from one sample sequenced in a study of regulatory T cells in long-lasting Graves disease. Time point denoted: newly diagnosed GD, antithyroid drugs for less than 3 months. Generation of the TCR library employed RNA extracted from PBMCs. Building the TCR beta libraries relied on iRepertoire HTBI primers, and CDR3 regions underwent Arm-PCR. TCRdb re-called the multiplex PCR reads with MiXCR, one entry per CDR3 protein. The sample lists hundreds of thousands of distinct CDR3 sequences, approximately 15% occurring once. The same sample was also studied in work on T cells in Graves' hyperthyroidism and ophthalmopathy.

Specimen: peripheral blood mononuclear cells (PBMCs), collected at new diagnosis, from a patient treated with antithyroid drugs. The receptors come from a man aged 40-49 years with Graves disease.

This clonotype has at least ten counts. The chain uses TRBV12-3 or TRBV12-4 and TRBJ2-3; 8 bases line up with TRBD1. V was pared by 6 bases and J by 5 bases, with 7 bases of the junction left unmatched. The CDR3 consists of 14 residues. This CDR3 is CASSRGQGLDTQYF. CDR3 coding DNA: TGTGCCAGCAGCCGCGGACAGGGCCTAGATACGCAGTATTTT.

The table lists this clonotype with a few counts. The CDR3, as DNA: TGTGCCAGCAGAAAACAGGGGTTTAATGAAAAACTGTTTTTT. The encoded protein is CASRKQGFNEKLFF. The chain uses TRBV7-2 and TRBJ1-4; 7 bases line up with TRBD1. CDR3 length: 14 amino acids. J lost 4 bases, V lost 6 bases, and 5 bases had no gene match. Germline values: CDR1 SGHTA, CDR2 FQGNSA. Looking up the rest from reference TRBV7-2 and TRBJ1-4 gives the full variable domain: GAGVSQSPSNKVTEKGKDVELRCDPISGHTALYWYRQSLGQGLEFLIYFQGNSAPDKSGLPSDRFSAERTGGSVSTLTIQRTQQEDSAVYLCASRKQGFNEKLFFGSGTQLSVL.

This chain links TRBV15 with TRBJ1-6; no firm D call. Germline V gives CDR1 LNHNV, CDR2 YYDKDF (reference sequence). V dropped 0 bases and J dropped 6 bases, with 9 bases sitting between them. This CDR3 spans 15 amino acids. CDR3: CATSRDWPINSPLHF. The DNA for the CDR3 is TGTGCCACCAGCAGAGACTGGCCGATTAATTCACCCCTCCACTTT.

This clonotype was seen just once. V and J are TRBV30 and TRBJ2-5; tentatively, D is TRBD2 (5 bases). In germline, CDR1 is GTSNPN, CDR2 SVGIG (reference sequence). This CDR3 has 12 amino acids. The ends were cut back, 0 bases at V and 6 bases at J, with 8 bases in the middle. CDR3 nucleotide sequence: TGTGCCTGGAGTGTTGAGGGAAAGACCCAGTACTTC. The encoded protein is CAWSVEGKTQYF.

This clonotype was seen at least ten times. The CDR3 spells CASSQGSSSTGELFF. Here the CDR3 DNA reads TGTGCCAGCAGCCAAGGGAGCTCGAGCACCGGGGAGCTGTTTTTT. This chain joins TRBV3-1 and TRBJ2-2; the D is unclear. The CDR3 sequence is 15 residues long. The germline CDR1 and CDR2 sequences are LGHDT and YNNKEL (reference sequence). The germline V and J ends were trimmed by 1 base and 4 bases, with 10 bases remaining between them.

This clonotype was recorded at least ten times. This chain connects TRBV18 to TRBJ2-2; D gene ambiguous. Trimming pared 0 bases from V and 4 bases from J, leaving 3 bases between. This CDR3 contains 13 residues. From germline, CDR1 is KGHSH and CDR2 LQKENI. As DNA, the CDR3 is TGTGCCAGCTCACCACCTAGCACCGGGGAGCTGTTTTTT. Protein: CASSPPSTGELFF.

At least ten counts were recorded for this clonotype. The chain couples TRBV29-1 to TRBJ1-1; D is unresolved. Germline assignment: CDR1 SQVTM and CDR2 ANQGSEA. This CDR3 is built from 13 residues. Trimming removed 6 bases at V and 2 bases at J, with 13 bases between. The DNA of the CDR3 is TGCAGCGTCGCCCAGACGGCTAACACTGAAGCTTTCTTT. Its protein product is CSVAQTANTEAFF.

To note about this clonotype: Mismatch with germline at one junction end may stem from a read error. In nucleotides, the CDR3 is TGTGCCAACAGCTTCGGGGCAGGGGACTACGAGCAGTACTTC. Residues: CANSFGAGDYEQYF. The V and J genes are TRBV7-2 and TRBJ2-7; TRBD1 is a possible D gene (6 bases). The CDR3 runs 14 residues. Germline V CDR1 and CDR2: SGHTA, FQGNSA.

This clonotype was seen at least ten times. V usage is TRBV7-2 and J usage is TRBJ2-6; 8 bases are a match to TRBD1. The CDR3 has 17 amino acids. The J segment lost 2 bases and the V segment lost 5 bases, leaving 8 bases of the junction unmatched. Looked up from germline, CDR1 is SGHTA and CDR2 is FQGNSA. This chain's CDR3 is CASSLASTGAGANVLTF. The CDR3, as DNA: TGTGCCAGCAGCCTCGCCTCGACAGGGGCTGGGGCCAACGTCCTGACTTTC.

The rearrangement links TRBV12-3 or TRBV12-4 to TRBJ2-7; 9 nucleotides align to TRBD2. Trimming at V came to 5 bases and at J to 2 bases, leaving 7 bases not matched to a gene. CDR3 length: 15 amino acids. DNA for the CDR3: TGTGCCAGCAGTCAAGGACTAGCGTTGCCCTACGAGCAGTACTTC. Translating gives CASSQGLALPYEQYF.

The table lists this clonotype with many counts. The chain is built from TRBV28 and TRBJ2-4; possibly TRBD1 or TRBD2 for D (5 bases each). This CDR3 is 14 amino acids long. Between the trimmed V and J ends, which lost 2 bases and 5 bases, there was a span of 10 bases. The germline CDR1 and CDR2 sequences are MDHEN and SYDVKM. The CDR3 DNA follows: TGTGCCAGCAGTTTAGGGGGTTACCAAAACATTCAGTACTTC. It specifies CASSLGGYQNIQYF.

The chain has TRBV5-1 and TRBJ2-1; D unresolved. Trimming left V 0 bases short and J 0 bases short, with 10 bases between. Germline values: CDR1 SGHRS, CDR2 YFSETQ. The CDR3 totals 16 residues. This CDR3 is CASSLGPKFSYNEQFF. The CDR3 DNA follows: TGCGCCAGCAGCTTGGGCCCCAAATTCTCCTACAATGAGCAGTTCTTC.

This clonotype was seen repeatedly, ten times or more. The chain couples TRBV11-3 to TRBJ2-3, with 9 positions matching TRBD1. V was clipped by 5 bases and J by 4 bases; unmatched bases: 7. Germline loops: CDR1 SGHNT, CDR2 YENEEA. CDR3 length: 15 residues. The CDR3 DNA is TGTGCCAGCAGCACGACAGGGGGAGGGCCAGATACGCAGTATTTT. Translation: CASSTTGGGPDTQYF.